Below, 19 T cell receptor beta chains from the same sample are listed, as sequenced in a study of T cells after yellow fever vaccination. TCRdb processed the 5' RACE reads anew with MiXCR; each CDR3 protein has one entry. The table lists 200,000 to 300,000 distinct CDR3 sequences, more than 3.5% of them singletons. This sample comprised PBMCs, obtained 15 days after the yellow fever booster vaccination. These receptor sequences come from a man in his late teens or twenties who received the YFV17D yellow fever vaccine.

A few counts support this clonotype. This sequence joins TRBV20-1 and TRBJ1-6, with 8 bases fitting TRBD1. This CDR3 is built from 15 residues. Trimming cost V 6 bases and J 6 bases; bases outside gene matches: 10. Looked up from germline, CDR1 is DFQATT and CDR2 is SNEGSKA (reference sequence). The CDR3 coding sequence is TGCAGTGCGCCCGAGACAGGGGACTTTAATTCACCCCTCCACTTT. It yields the protein CSAPETGDFNSPLHF.

This clonotype showed up just a few times. Since a much larger clone is just one base distant, this may be a read error. The V and J genes are TRBV7-9 and TRBJ2-3; 11 bases fit TRBD1. The CDR3 sequence is 15 residues long. Germline-derived CDR1 and CDR2 are SEHNR and FQNEAQ (reference sequence). The V segment lost 6 bases and the J segment 2 bases; nucleotides outside the gene matches: 4. CDR3 in amino acids: CASRGQGAPTDTQYF. The CDR3 DNA is TGTGCCAGCAGAGGACAGGGGGCCCCCACAGATACGCAGTATTTT.

This clonotype was observed many times. This chain joins TRBV5-1 and TRBJ1-2, with D hard to call. The V end lost 3 bases, the J end lost 3 bases, and 9 bases lay between the germline ends. This CDR3 has 13 residues. CDR1 is SGHRS, CDR2 YFSETQ, per germline. The CDR3 DNA is TGCGCCAGCAGCTCCCAAACCTACTATGGCTACACCTTC. It yields the protein CASSSQTYYGYTF.

This clonotype was seen at least ten times. CDR3 residues: CASSAGAEAFF. CDR3 in DNA: TGTGCCAGCAGCGCCGGGGCTGAAGCTTTCTTT. The rearrangement uses TRBV21-1 and TRBJ1-1; the listed D gene, TRBD1, was not tested against the DNA. TRBV21-1 is annotated as a pseudogene. The CDR3 totals 11 residues.

This clonotype was found many times. The CDR3 DNA reads as TGCGCCAGCAAGGGGACAGCCCTTTACTACGAGCAGTACTTC. It codes for CASKGTALYYEQYF. The chain has TRBV10-2 and TRBJ2-7; TRBD1 agrees at 7 bases. The CDR3 is 14 amino acids. V lost 7 bases, J lost 3 bases, and 9 bases stayed unmatched. The germline gives CDR1 WSHSY, CDR2 SAAADI.

In this sample, this clonotype turned up many times. The chain has TRBV3-1 and TRBJ2-1; possible D gene TRBD2, 5 bases. Trimming stripped 3 bases from V and 0 bases from J, with 12 bases between. This CDR3 spans 16 amino acids. Germline V gene lookup returns CDR1 LGHDT and CDR2 YNNKEL (reference sequence). CDR3 coding DNA: TGTGCCAGCAGCCACCGGACTGCGAACTCCTACAATGAGCAGTTCTTC. Protein: CASSHRTANSYNEQFF.

Many counts were recorded for this clonotype. CDR3 coding DNA: TGTGCCAGCAGCGATGGGGACACCCGTAGGCAGCCCCAGCATTTT. It codes for CASSDGDTRRQPQHF. The rearrangement joins TRBV7-9 to TRBJ1-5, with a tentative D call TRBD1 (6 bases). Germline lookup yields CDR1 SEHNR and CDR2 FQNEAQ (reference sequence). The V end was cut by 5 bases, the J end by 7 bases, with 18 bases between. The length of the CDR3 is 15 residues.

This clonotype was counted ten times or more. V gene TRBV10-3 combines with J gene TRBJ2-7; D possibly corresponds to TRBD1 (7 bases). V shed 2 bases and J shed 3 bases, with 20 bases lying between them. Germline V lookup: CDR1 ENHRY, CDR2 SYGVKD. CDR3 length: 17 residues. The CDR3 sequence: CAISEHGGGGGGYEQYV. As DNA, the CDR3 is TGTGCCATCAGTGAGCACGGCGGAGGGGGCGGCGGCTACGAGCAGTACGTC.

This clonotype was counted many times. CDR3 sequence reads: CASGRYTDTQYF. Here the CDR3 DNA reads TGTGCCAGCGGCCGATACACAGATACGCAGTATTTT. The rearrangement links TRBV9 to TRBJ2-3; no reliable D call. Germline V CDR1 and CDR2: SGDLS, YYNGEE. This CDR3 has 12 amino acids. Trimming removed 7 bases from V and 2 bases from J, with 8 bases in between.

The chain couples TRBV27 to TRBJ1-1; D is ambiguous. CDR3 length: 11 residues. V shed 7 bases and J shed 3 bases, with 6 bases lying between them. Germline CDR1 and CDR2: MNHEY and SMNVEV (reference sequence). The CDR3 loop reads CASTDYTEAFF. Written as DNA, the CDR3 is TGTGCCAGCACCGATTACACTGAAGCTTTCTTT.

This clonotype was recorded at least ten times. The rearrangement joins TRBV29-1 to TRBJ2-5; 7 positions match TRBD2. With 2 bases clipped from V and 2 bases from J, the junction kept 2 bases outside the gene matches. Germline CDR1 reads SQVTM; CDR2 reads ANQGSEA. There are 13 residues in the CDR3. CDR3 region: CSVEPSGQETQYF. Written as DNA, the CDR3 is TGCAGCGTTGAACCTAGCGGACAAGAGACCCAGTACTTC.

This clonotype was found many times. V usage is TRBV6-1 and J usage is TRBJ2-1; 11 positions match TRBD2. The CDR3 spans 18 residues. V was pared by 6 bases and J by 0 bases, with 10 bases of the junction left unmatched. Germline V gene data show CDR1 as MNHNS and CDR2 as SASEGT. This CDR3 is CASSDPGTSGGSYNEQFF. CDR3 bases: TGTGCCAGCAGCGACCCCGGGACTAGCGGCGGCTCCTACAATGAGCAGTTCTTC.

This clonotype occurred many times. This chain links TRBV12-3 or TRBV12-4 with TRBJ2-1, with TRBD2 matching over 7 bases. The V segment lost 5 bases and the J segment 6 bases; nucleotides outside the gene matches: 10. This CDR3 region has 15 residues. CDR3: CASSRGVELPNEQFF. In DNA, the CDR3 is TGTGCCAGCAGTCGGGGGGTAGAACTTCCCAATGAGCAGTTCTTC.

At least ten counts were recorded for this clonotype. The V call is TRBV6-2 or TRBV6-3, the J call TRBJ2-2; D is perhaps TRBD1 (5 bases). From germline, CDR1 is MNHEY and CDR2 SVGEGT. The V and J ends lost 8 bases and 7 bases respectively, with 20 bases between them. The CDR3 totals 15 residues. CDR3 region: CASQRTLTPGGELFF. The DNA for the CDR3 is TGTGCCAGCCAAAGGACACTGACGCCCGGCGGGGAGCTGTTTTTT.

This clonotype was counted many times. The chain employs TRBV5-1 and TRBJ2-1; the D gene is possibly TRBD1 (5 bases). This CDR3 spans 13 amino acids. Germline lookup yields CDR1 SGHRS and CDR2 YFSETQ. The V gene lost 0 bases and the J gene lost 9 bases, with 10 bases spanning the gap. The CDR3 bases are TGCGCCAGCAGCTTGGCTGAAGGGGCTGAGCAGTTCTTC. Its translation: CASSLAEGAEQFF.

This clonotype was counted many times. This sequence joins TRBV7-2 and TRBJ2-7, with no clear D. The germline gives CDR1 SGHTA, CDR2 FQGNSA. The V gene lost 4 bases and the J gene lost 3 bases, with 13 bases spanning the gap. The CDR3 is 14 amino acids. CDR3 DNA sequence: TGTGCCAGCAGCTCACGGACCCTAGACTACGAGCAGTACTTC. As protein: CASSSRTLDYEQYF.

This clonotype was counted ten times or more. The chain has TRBV5-1 and TRBJ1-6; no clear D gene. The germline V gene encodes CDR1 SGHRS and CDR2 YFSETQ. V was shortened by 1 base and J by 0 bases, with 8 bases between the two germline ends. This CDR3 spans 16 amino acids. DNA of the CDR3: TGCGCCAGCAGCTTGCGTTCGAGCTCCTATAATTCACCCCTCCACTTT. This gives the protein CASSLRSSSYNSPLHF.

This clonotype was detected many times. This chain joins TRBV19 and TRBJ1-5, with unresolved D. Trimming stripped 6 bases from V and 0 bases from J, with 12 bases between. The CDR3 is 15 residues long. From germline, CDR1 is LNHDA and CDR2 SQIVND (reference sequence). CDR3 region: CASRAWDISNQPQHF. CDR3 nucleotide sequence: TGTGCCAGTAGGGCCTGGGATATTAGCAATCAGCCCCAGCATTTT.

This clonotype was observed at least ten times. V gene TRBV5-5 combines with J gene TRBJ1-6, with TRBD1 matching over 9 bases. The germline CDR1 and CDR2 sequences are SGHKS and YYEKEE (reference sequence). This CDR3 has 12 residues. After removal of 8 bases from V and 10 bases from J, the junction contained 4 bases not matched to a gene. The CDR3 DNA reads TGTGCCAGTAGACAGGGGGGATCACCCCTCCACTTT. This translates into CASRQGGSPLHF.